This T cell receptor (beta chain) was identified during a study of Ad26.COV2.S vaccination and SARS-CoV-2 variants (dated by TCRdb to the early 2020s). At the level of the whole study: Vaccine-arm donors came from COV1001, a multicentre, randomized, double-blind, placebo-controlled phase I-IIa trial of Ad26.COV2.S in healthy adults. Ad26.COV2.S was given intramuscularly at 5x10^10 or 1x10^11 viral particles, as a single shot or as two shots 56 days apart. TCRbeta repertoire sequencing served as the tool for gauging how specific and how broad the SARS-CoV-2-reactive T cell receptors were following Ad26.COV2.S vaccination. A total of 32 samples were included in the TCR-sequenced set, comprising roughly 19 Ad26.COV2.S vaccine recipients, 5 placebo recipients and 8 SARS-CoV-2 convalescent individuals. Trial participants were randomized into five groups of five: low-dose or high-dose Ad26.COV2.S given once or twice, or placebo on both occasions. Blinding of investigators to trial group allocation was maintained during experiments and outcome assessment.

To note about this clone: Its recognized antigen is unknown. No quality values exist for individual bases; no much larger clone is one base distant.

From the germline V gene (reference sequence), CDR1 is SGHNT and CDR2 is YYREEE. V loses 3 bases, J loses 2 bases, and the germline ends lie 14 bases apart. Inclusive of the bounding cysteine and phenylalanine, the CDR3 is 15 residues long. Only CDR3 DNA is held: 45 bases, read in frame from base 1. The treatment or condition label here, explained by the study, means: over 15 received Ad26.COV2.S at low or high dose, single or two shots; about 5 received placebo; per-sample allocation not given. For vaccine and placebo recipients, repertoires were sequenced using samples collected on day 63 after the first injection. Cohort 1b enrolled roughly 25 adults aged 18-55 years at a single site in Boston, USA, between 29 July and 7 August 2020. Ad26.COV2.S was a replication-incompetent adenovirus type 26 vector expressing a prefusion-stabilized SARS-CoV-2 spike protein from the original Wuhan strain. TCRbeta CDR3 regions were sequenced with the immunoSEQ Assay. After extraction, genomic DNA underwent amplification by bias-controlled multiplex PCR, followed by high-throughput sequencing. In the source study's methods: To quantify the absolute abundance of every unique TCRbeta CDR3 region, sequences were collapsed and filtered. T cell fraction was estimated by normalizing TCRbeta template counts to usable DNA, with usable DNA measured through amplification of reference genes found in all nucleated cells. Repertoire TCRs were annotated as SARS-CoV-2-specific when V gene, CDR3 amino acid sequence and J gene were exactly matched to a known reactive TCR set. The reference SARS-CoV-2 TCR set came from MIRA and was filtered for enrichment in COVID-19-positive ImmuneCODE repertoires, removing public or cross-reactive TCRs. Drawing on the MIRA antigens, annotated TCRs were analysed further at the level of specific ORF or position within ORF. Breadth was defined as annotated unique rearrangements over total unique productive rearrangements; depth was the summed frequency of those rearrangements. Two-sided Wilcoxon rank-sum tests were used to compare TCR breadth between groups. The immuneACCESS repertoire file appears here via TCRdb, limited to in-frame rearrangements. These files lack a portion of the clones; in checked studies, under half of the deficit traces to unresolved V genes, and the cause of the others is not known. V, J and clone size reflect that table, while D and trimming were determined from the DNA. For this sample the table gives approximately 410,000 clones, of which over 75% were detected only once. The ten largest clonotypes hold 3.6% of the sample.

Broader findings and caveats from the paper: Spike-specific TCR breadth was higher in Ad26.COV2.S recipients than in placebo recipients (P = 0.0014). Vaccine and placebo recipients had comparable non-spike TCR breadth, which fits with the vaccine containing only spike. After vaccination, spike-specific CD8+ and CD4+ T cell responses were reported to show substantial breadth. The study lacked the statistical power to compare responses across vaccine doses or regimens. The authors noted that the TCR breadth and depth analyses may have underestimated total T cell responses.

Recombination joined TRBV5-4 with TRBJ1-2; matching of 5 bases hints at TRBD1 as the D gene. Source: peripheral blood, taken in a trial of Ad26.COV2.S vaccine versus placebo. This TCR came from a person between 18 and 65 years old who received the Ad26.COV2.S COVID-19 vaccine or a placebo. The sequence in DNA is TGTGCCAGCAGCTCAACCGGGACGGGGAACTATGGCTACACCTTC. Translated, it gives CASSSTGTGNYGYTF.